One and the same sample provided the 9 T cell receptor beta chains below, sequenced in a study of naive and memory T cell subsets. A UMI-containing oligonucleotide was joined by 3' ligation to the TCR cDNA template. Four PCR rounds used nested alpha and beta constant region primers plus the SP2 primer. TCRdb passed the 5' RACE reads through MiXCR, listing each CDR3 protein once. The sample includes some 60,000 distinct CDR3 sequences, 8% of them seen just once. These receptors were obtained from a female donor in good health.

This clonotype was seen only a few times. The chain is built from TRBV4-1 and TRBJ2-1, with a possible D match to TRBD1 (6 bases). V lost 2 bases and J lost 10, with 9 bases in between. Germline-derived CDR1 and CDR2 are MGHRA and YSYEKL. This CDR3 spans 12 amino acids. The CDR3, as DNA: TGCGCCAGCAGCCAAAGGGGGTACGAGCAGTTCTTC. It codes for CASSQRGYEQFF.

At least ten counts were recorded for this clonotype. The chain carries TRBV6-2 or TRBV6-3 and TRBJ2-1, with 13 positions matching TRBD2. With V trimmed by 0 bases and J by 4 bases, 3 bases remained unmatched. Germline V gene sequence: CDR1 MNHEY, CDR2 SVGEGT. This CDR3 spans 17 amino acids. CDR3 DNA sequence: TGTGCCAGCAGTTACTCCGGGACTAGCGGGATATACAATGAGCAGTTCTTC. Protein: CASSYSGTSGIYNEQFF.

This clonotype was seen repeatedly, ten times or more. The chain recombines TRBV20-1 with TRBJ1-5; D possibly corresponds to TRBD1 (5 bases). CDR3 length equals 13 residues. Looked up from germline, CDR1 is DFQATT and CDR2 is SNEGSKA (reference sequence). V gave up 3 bases and J gave up 5 bases, with 11 bases separating them. In nucleotides, the CDR3 is TGCAGTGCTAGGGAGGGGCTGGATCAGCCCCAGCATTTT. Residues: CSAREGLDQPQHF.

This clonotype was observed at least ten times. The chain employs TRBV7-6 and TRBJ2-3; tentatively, D is TRBD2 (6 bases). The germline gives CDR1 SGHVS, CDR2 FNYEAQ. V lost 5 bases and J lost 0, with 15 bases in between. The CDR3 extends over 16 amino acids. CDR3 nucleotide sequence: TGTGCCAGCAGCCAACTAGCTTCGTGGAGCACAGATACGCAGTATTTT. It codes for CASSQLASWSTDTQYF.

This clonotype came up a few times. This chain uses TRBV27 with TRBJ2-1, with D perhaps TRBD1 or TRBD2 (5 bases each). Germline V gives CDR1 MNHEY, CDR2 SMNVEV (reference sequence). V gave up 5 bases and J gave up 5 bases, with 13 bases separating them. The CDR3 has 14 amino acids. CDR3 loop: CASSPRGRNNEQFF. CDR3 DNA sequence: TGTGCCAGCAGTCCGAGGGGACGAAACAATGAGCAGTTCTTC.

This clonotype was seen many times. The rearrangement joins TRBV6-5 to TRBJ1-2, with no clear D. There are 16 residues in the CDR3. V shed 2 bases and J shed 4 bases, with 17 bases lying between them. Germline V gene data show CDR1 as MNHEY and CDR2 as SVGAGI. The CDR3 here is CASSYVVSRARYGYTF. DNA of the CDR3: TGTGCCAGCAGTTACGTTGTTTCGAGGGCCCGCTATGGCTACACCTTC.

V usage is TRBV5-1 and J usage is TRBJ2-7; the D is unclear. There are 13 residues in the CDR3. The V end was cut by 0 bases, the J end by 9 bases, with 13 bases between. Per germline, CDR1 SGHRS and CDR2 YFSETQ. The CDR3 coding sequence is TGCGCCAGCAGCTTGGATCACCCGCGTCCGCAGTACTTC. Translating it yields CASSLDHPRPQYF.

The chain uses TRBV13 and TRBJ2-1; 10 bases agree with TRBD2. The V gene's germline CDR1 is PRHDT and CDR2 FYEKMQ (reference sequence). There are 17 residues in the CDR3. V lost 4 bases, J lost 6 bases, and 12 bases stayed unmatched. For the CDR3, the DNA is TGTGCCAGCAGCTCCCCCACAGGAGCGGGGGGGCCCAATGAGCAGTTCTTC. This encodes CASSSPTGAGGPNEQFF.

This clonotype was seen more than once but under ten times. The rearrangement joins TRBV7-8 to TRBJ2-7, with 11 nucleotides matching TRBD1. This CDR3 contains 14 residues. The germline CDR1 and CDR2 sequences are SGHVS and FQNEAQ. The trim removed 3 bases at V and 3 bases at J, leaving 1 base unmatched. CDR3 region: CASSFGTGGYEQYF. In nucleotides, the CDR3 is TGTGCCAGCAGCTTCGGGACAGGGGGCTACGAGCAGTACTTC.